This T cell receptor beta chain emerged from a study of blood T cell repertoires in COVID-19. Across fewer than 25 US areas, participants ranged in age from about 18 to 89 years. Self-reported history from a screening survey and questionnaire set each donor's cohort. After removal of 4 bases from V and 2 bases from J, the junction contained 5 bases not matched to a gene. The CDR3 runs to 15 residues. Authors' analysis steps: Amplification with reference gene primers provided the estimates of nucleated cell counts. Assay: immunoSEQ multiplex PCR; the TCRdb copy retains only in-frame clones and omits some. V, J and clone size reflect that table, while D and trimming were determined from the DNA. Seen here are hundreds of thousands of clones, approximately 88% observed once, and the top ten hold approximately 1%.

Sequencing input: PBMCs or T cells enriched from blood (not recorded which). The sequence came from a woman in her twenties or thirties who had recovered from COVID-19. The V and J genes are TRBV23-1 and TRBJ2-5, with 9 bases identical to TRBD2. TRBV23-1 is an open reading frame whose function is uncertain. CDR3 sequence: CASSRSGGPQETQYF. CDR3 nucleotide sequence: TGCGCCAGCAGTCGCAGCGGGGGGCCTCAAGAGACCCAGTACTTC.